The 23 T cell receptor beta chains below all came from one sample that was sequenced in a study of CD4 T cells in relation to SARS-CoV-2 and coronaviruses. Unexposed donor CD4+ T cells date from about 2011-2018, before the COVID-19 pandemic. After roughly 9 days of culture, CD4+ T cells were isolated. No cognate antigen is known for these TCRs. The data were produced by immunoSEQ multiplex PCR, yet TCRdb's version contains in-frame clones alone and is incomplete. This table holds some 16,000 clones, 70% to 80% found once. The sequencing sample was made of CD4+ T cells from PBMCs, cultured in vitro. The receptors come from a human donor in good health.

The chain employs TRBV19 and TRBJ1-5; the D is unclear. V shed 3 bases and J shed 7 bases, with 16 bases lying between them. Looked up from germline, CDR1 is LNHDA and CDR2 is SQIVND (reference sequence). CDR3 length equals 15 residues. The CDR3 DNA reads as TGTGCCAGTAGTATGATGGGTACAATGGGACAGCCCCAGCATTTT. Protein product: CASSMMGTMGQPQHF.

The chain links TRBV6-1 to TRBJ2-7, with 11 positions matching TRBD1. This CDR3 has 16 amino acids. Germline V gene data show CDR1 as MNHNS and CDR2 as SASEGT. The V segment lost 3 bases and the J segment 5 bases; nucleotides outside the gene matches: 9. In nucleotides, the CDR3 is TGTGCCAGCAGTGACAGGACCGGGACAGGGGGGGACGAGCAGTACTTC. Protein sequence: CASSDRTGTGGDEQYF.

The V and J genes are TRBV3-1 (or the pseudogene TRBV3-2) and TRBJ2-7, with 7 bases matching TRBD1. With V trimmed by 0 bases and J by 2 bases, 7 bases remained unmatched. The CDR3 loop spans 16 amino acids. Germline-derived CDR1 and CDR2 are LGHDT and YNNKEL (reference sequence). CDR3 bases: TGTGCCAGCAGCCAAGAAGGGGGCAGGGCCGCCTACGAGCAGTACTTC. Translating it yields CASSQEGGRAAYEQYF.

The chain employs TRBV19 and TRBJ1-5, with D possibly TRBD1 on 6 matching bases. The CDR3 contains 12 residues. CDR1 is LNHDA and CDR2 is SQIVND in the germline V gene (reference sequence). Trimming pared 5 bases from V and 7 bases from J, leaving 9 bases between. For the CDR3, the DNA is TGTGCCAGTAGTCAGGGGACGCAGCCCCAGCATTTT. As protein: CASSQGTQPQHF.

This clone was counted a few times. This rearrangement joins TRBV6-5 to TRBJ2-1, with TRBD2 as a possible D gene (6 bases). Trimming cost V 6 bases and J 9 bases, with 18 bases left between them. This CDR3 region has 14 residues. Germline CDR1 reads MNHEY; CDR2 reads SVGAGI. CDR3 in amino acids: CASSVASERSEQFF. For the CDR3, the DNA is TGTGCCAGCAGCGTTGCTAGCGAAAGAAGTGAGCAGTTCTTC.

The chain uses TRBV6-1 and TRBJ1-1; 7 bases are shared with TRBD1. This CDR3 is 16 amino acids long. Germline V lookup: CDR1 MNHNS, CDR2 SASEGT. With V trimmed by 2 bases and J by 6 bases, 12 bases remained unmatched. DNA of the CDR3: TGTGCCAGCAGTGAATCAGGGGGACTACCGATGCCTGAAGCTTTCTTT. This translates into CASSESGGLPMPEAFF.

The rearrangement joins TRBV10-3 to TRBJ1-1; 7 positions agree with TRBD1. CDR3 size: 14 residues. Germline CDR1 reads ENHRY; CDR2 reads SYGVKD. The V segment lost 10 bases and the J segment 1 base; nucleotides outside the gene matches: 9. CDR3 sequence (DNA): TGTGCCACCGGACGACAGGGAGAGAACACTGAAGCTTTCTTT. This codes for CATGRQGENTEAFF.

The rearrangement links TRBV19 to TRBJ1-6; a possible D gene is TRBD1 (5 bases). CDR1 LNHDA and CDR2 SQIVND come from the germline V gene (reference sequence). Trimming left V 4 bases short and J 5 bases short, with 15 bases between. The CDR3 has 16 amino acids. CDR3 bases: TGTGCCAGTAGTACCCTCGGGGGGTTCAATAATTCACCCCTCCACTTT. Its protein is CASSTLGGFNNSPLHF.

J is TRBJ2-1 and V is TRBV5-1; unclear D gene. CDR3 size: 13 residues. Germline-derived CDR1 and CDR2 are SGHRS and YFSETQ. Trimming took off 3 bases at V and 5 bases at J, with 9 bases between the two ends. The CDR3 sequence is CASSYGRNNEQFF. For the CDR3, the DNA is TGCGCCAGCAGCTATGGAAGGAACAATGAGCAGTTCTTC.

The CDR3 here is CAWSVAGWSNQPQHF. CDR3 nucleotides: TGTGCCTGGAGTGTAGCTGGGTGGAGTAATCAGCCCCAGCATTTT. V usage is TRBV30 and J usage is TRBJ1-5, with D uncertain. Germline V gene sequence: CDR1 GTSNPN, CDR2 SVGIG (reference sequence). This CDR3 spans 15 amino acids. Trimming removed 0 bases from V and 4 bases from J, with 13 bases in between.

This clone was seen a handful of times. This rearrangement joins TRBV5-1 to TRBJ1-1; 9 bases line up with TRBD1. V lost 4 bases to trimming and J lost 6 bases; unmatched junction nucleotides: 4. Germline-derived CDR1 and CDR2 are SGHRS and YFSETQ. This CDR3 has 13 amino acids. For the CDR3, the DNA is TGCGCCAGCAGCCCGGACAGGGGTGCTGAAGCTTTCTTT. This gives the protein CASSPDRGAEAFF.

This clone appeared a few times. This chain uses TRBV5-1 with TRBJ2-1, with a tentative D call TRBD2 (6 bases). The CDR3 consists of 16 residues. The V and J ends lost 4 bases and 2 bases respectively, with 16 bases between them. CDR1 SGHRS and CDR2 YFSETQ come from the germline V gene. Written as DNA, the CDR3 is TGCGCCAGCAGCAGGACTACCCTTGCACCCTACAATGAGCAGTTCTTC. Protein sequence: CASSRTTLAPYNEQFF.

This chain uses TRBV2 with TRBJ2-3, with 13 bases aligning to TRBD2. The CDR3 spans 16 residues. V gave up 4 bases and J gave up 2 bases; unmatched junction bases: 3. The germline V gene encodes CDR1 SNHLY and CDR2 FYNNEI. The CDR3 DNA is TGTGCCAGCAGTGCCGGGACTAGCGGGAACACAGATACGCAGTATTTT. Amino acids: CASSAGTSGNTDTQYF.

This chain links TRBV2 with TRBJ1-2; D perhaps matches TRBD1 (6 bases). The CDR3 consists of 13 residues. Germline V gene lookup returns CDR1 SNHLY and CDR2 FYNNEI. With 7 bases removed from V and 8 bases from J, the gap between germline ends came to 17 bases. CDR3 DNA sequence: TGTGCCAGCAATCAGGACAGACACAAAGGCTACACCTTC. It yields the protein CASNQDRHKGYTF.

The rearrangement uses TRBV28 and TRBJ1-2; D may be TRBD1 (6 bases). Trimming removed 5 bases from V and 2 bases from J, with 9 bases in between. The CDR3 has 13 amino acids. Germline V gene lookup returns CDR1 MDHEN and CDR2 SYDVKM. The CDR3 loop reads CASSLTGNYGYTF. CDR3 nucleotide sequence: TGTGCCAGCAGTCTTACAGGGAACTATGGCTACACCTTC.

J is TRBJ2-1 and V is TRBV6-5; no definite D call. The length of the CDR3 is 11 residues. The V and J ends lost 6 bases and 6 bases respectively, with 6 bases between them. Germline V CDR1 and CDR2: MNHEY, SVGAGI. Here the CDR3 DNA reads TGTGCCAGCAGAACATTCAATGAGCAGTTCTTC. This sequence encodes CASRTFNEQFF.

This clone was seen only a few times. V gene TRBV5-6 combines with J gene TRBJ2-7; no clear D gene. The germline V and J ends were trimmed by 0 bases and 4 bases, with 8 bases remaining between them. The V gene's germline CDR1 is SGHDT and CDR2 YYEEEE. This CDR3 comprises 13 residues. CDR3 loop: CASSLAASYEQYF. CDR3 DNA: TGTGCCAGCAGCTTGGCAGCTTCTTACGAGCAGTACTTC.

The J gene is TRBJ1-6, the V gene TRBV19; the D is unclear. Germline V gene sequence: CDR1 LNHDA, CDR2 SQIVND (reference sequence). Between the trimmed V and J ends, which lost 5 bases and 0 bases, there was a span of 5 bases. There are 14 residues in the CDR3. CDR3: CASSVSSYNSPLHF. The CDR3 bases are TGTGCCAGTAGTGTGAGCTCCTATAATTCACCCCTCCACTTT.

In its sample, this clone was seen once. This chain joins TRBV7-2 and TRBJ2-5; TRBD2 aligns across 12 bases. This CDR3 spans 17 amino acids. CDR1 is SGHTA, CDR2 FQGNSA, per germline. V dropped 2 bases and J dropped 4; count of bases not matched to a gene: 8. CDR3 region: CASSLRPSGRGGETQYF. DNA of the CDR3: TGTGCCAGCAGCTTAAGGCCTAGCGGGAGGGGTGGAGAGACCCAGTACTTC.

The chain recombines TRBV5-4 with TRBJ2-1, with D tentatively TRBD1 (5 bases). Trimming took 3 bases from V and 7 from J, leaving 11 bases between them. CDR1 and CDR2 from the germline V gene are SGHNT and YYREEE (reference sequence). This CDR3 is built from 13 residues. The CDR3 nucleotides are TGTGCCAGCAGCTCTGTAGGGGCAAATGAGCAGTTCTTC. Encoded protein: CASSSVGANEQFF.

This chain uses TRBV19 with TRBJ1-1; no clear D gene. There are 12 residues in the CDR3. CDR1 and CDR2 from the germline V gene are LNHDA and SQIVND (reference sequence). V shed 5 bases and J shed 5 bases, with 9 bases lying between them. Written as DNA, the CDR3 is TGTGCCAGTAGTTCCCCAATGACTGAAGCTTTCTTT. It is translated as CASSSPMTEAFF.

In this sample, this clone is medium-sized. The chain couples TRBV5-1 to TRBJ1-1; 10 bases are a match to TRBD1. Trimming at V came to 4 bases and at J to 5 bases, leaving 5 bases not matched to a gene. The CDR3 runs 14 residues. Germline-derived CDR1 and CDR2 are SGHRS and YFSETQ. CDR3 bases: TGCGCCAGCAGCGGGACAGGGGAGGTGACTGAAGCTTTCTTT. Translated: CASSGTGEVTEAFF.

The chain joins TRBV7-3 to TRBJ2-1; D may be TRBD2 (5 bases). Trimming removed 4 bases from V and 9 bases from J, with 13 bases in between. The CDR3 contains 13 residues. In germline, CDR1 is SGHTA, CDR2 FQGTGA. CDR3 sequence (DNA): TGTGCCAGCAGCTCTACCCCTGAGGGTGAGCAGTTCTTC. This codes for CASSSTPEGEQFF.